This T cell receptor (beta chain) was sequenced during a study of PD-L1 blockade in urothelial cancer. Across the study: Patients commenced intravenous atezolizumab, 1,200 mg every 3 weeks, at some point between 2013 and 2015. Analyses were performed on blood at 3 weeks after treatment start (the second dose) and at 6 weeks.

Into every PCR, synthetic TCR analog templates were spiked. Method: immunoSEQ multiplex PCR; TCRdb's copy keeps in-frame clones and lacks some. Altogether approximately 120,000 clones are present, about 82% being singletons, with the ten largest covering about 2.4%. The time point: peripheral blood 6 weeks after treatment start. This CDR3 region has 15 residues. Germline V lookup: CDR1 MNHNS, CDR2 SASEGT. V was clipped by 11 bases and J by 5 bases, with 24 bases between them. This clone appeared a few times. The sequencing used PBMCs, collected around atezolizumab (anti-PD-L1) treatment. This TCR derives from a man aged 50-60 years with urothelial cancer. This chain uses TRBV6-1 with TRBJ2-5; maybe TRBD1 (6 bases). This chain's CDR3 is CAARRGQSWGETQYF. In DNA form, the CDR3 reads TGTGCCGCTCGACGTGGACAGAGCTGGGGGGAGACCCAGTACTTC.